This TCR beta chain was identified during a study of blood T cell repertoires in COVID-19. The V and J ends lost 7 bases and 1 base respectively, with 9 bases between them. The CDR3 sequence is 13 residues long. CDR1 is MDHEN and CDR2 is SYDVKM in the germline V gene. How the authors handled the data: Nucleated cell number was recorded as an estimate derived from reference gene primer amplification. Method: immunoSEQ multiplex PCR; TCRdb's copy keeps in-frame clones and lacks some. The DNA was the basis for D and trimming; V, J and clone size are from that table. The sample records about 7,800 clones, about 82% being singletons.

The sequencing input was peripheral blood. The sequence came from a woman aged 60-75 years with active COVID-19. The V call is TRBV28, the J call TRBJ2-3, with D hard to call. CDR3 region: CASTDTRTDTQYF. Here the CDR3 DNA reads TGTGCCAGCACCGACACTCGCACAGATACGCAGTATTTT.